These 31 T cell receptor beta chains were sequenced from one sample in a study of Ad26.COV2.S vaccination and SARS-CoV-2 variants. Treatment denoted: over 15 received Ad26.COV2.S at low or high dose, single or two shots; several received placebo; per-sample allocation not given. Sampling happened 63 days after the first vaccine or placebo injection. Produced via immunoSEQ multiplex PCR; TCRdb's table is partial and in-frame only. The table includes about 680,000 clones, more than 80% detected once. This specimen was peripheral blood, taken in a trial of Ad26.COV2.S vaccine versus placebo. The receptors derive from a person aged 18-65 years who received the Ad26.COV2.S COVID-19 vaccine or a placebo.

V usage is TRBV6-5 and J usage is TRBJ1-3, with a weak D call TRBD1 (5 bases). In germline, CDR1 is MNHEY, CDR2 SVGAGI. The ends were cut back, 2 bases at V and 3 bases at J, with 8 bases in the middle. The length of the CDR3 is 14 residues. CDR3 DNA: TGTGCCAGCAGTTACGGCAGGGTTGGAAACACCATATATTTT. Amino acids: CASSYGRVGNTIYF.

This chain links TRBV6-2 or TRBV6-3 with TRBJ2-7; D possibly corresponds to TRBD2 (5 bases). V lost 2 bases and J 0 bases, leaving 11 bases between the germline ends. Germline values: CDR1 MNHEY, CDR2 SVGEGT. The CDR3 has 15 residues. In DNA, the CDR3 is TGTGCCAGCAGTTACGTGGCGGGTTCCTCCTACGAGCAGTACTTC. This sequence encodes CASSYVAGSSYEQYF.

This clone was seen more than once but under ten times. This chain joins TRBV7-3 and TRBJ2-2; D gene unclear. The ends were cut back, 4 bases at V and 5 bases at J, with 11 bases in the middle. Germline values: CDR1 SGHTA, CDR2 FQGTGA. CDR3 length equals 14 residues. DNA for the CDR3: TGTGCCAGCAGCTATGGACCCGGGACCGGGGAGCTGTTTTTT. Encoded protein: CASSYGPGTGELFF.

This chain links TRBV5-1 with TRBJ2-7; D is perhaps TRBD2 (6 bases). The V end was cut by 5 bases, the J end by 0 bases, with 12 bases between. Looked up from germline, CDR1 is SGHRS and CDR2 is YFSETQ. This CDR3 has 14 residues. CDR3 coding DNA: TGCGCCAGCAGGCCCACCGGGAGCTCCTACGAGCAGTACTTC. Its translation is CASRPTGSSYEQYF.

The chain combines TRBV10-3 with TRBJ2-5; 11 bases fit TRBD1. CDR3 length: 14 residues. Germline CDR1 is ENHRY and CDR2 is SYGVKD. The ends lost 4 bases at V and 4 bases at J; junction bases unmatched: 2. The CDR3 protein is CAISGTGGPETQYF. For the CDR3, the DNA is TGTGCCATCAGTGGGACAGGGGGCCCAGAGACCCAGTACTTC.

The chain employs TRBV5-1 and TRBJ2-6; TRBD1 aligns across 12 bases. The CDR3 is 20 residues long. The germline V gene encodes CDR1 SGHRS and CDR2 YFSETQ. Losses at the gene ends were 4 bases for V and 0 bases for J; bases not matched to a gene: 11. The CDR3 DNA reads TGCGCCAGCAGCCTATATCAGGGACAGGGGGCTCGCTCTGGGGCCAACGTCCTGACTTTC. It yields the protein CASSLYQGQGARSGANVLTF.

The chain couples TRBV15 to TRBJ2-1, with D perhaps TRBD2 (6 bases). CDR3 length: 15 amino acids. Trimming took off 5 bases at V and 0 bases at J, with 11 bases between the two ends. Germline V gene lookup returns CDR1 LNHNV and CDR2 YYDKDF (reference sequence). CDR3 nucleotides: TGTGCCACCAGCTCCTTTAGCGGCTCCTACAATGAGCAGTTCTTC. This translates into CATSSFSGSYNEQFF. The full variable domain, rest sourced from reference TRBV15 and TRBJ2-1, is DAMVIQNPRYQVTQFGKPVTLSCSQTLNHNVMYWYQQKSSQAPKLLFHYYDKDFNNEADTPDNFQSRRPNTSFCFLDIRSPGLGDTAMYLCATSSFSGSYNEQFFGPGTRLTVL.

The rearrangement joins TRBV5-4 to TRBJ1-2, with D unresolved. CDR3 size: 12 residues. V was trimmed by 3 bases and J by 4 bases, leaving 7 bases between them. Germline V CDR1 and CDR2: SGHNT, YYREEE (reference sequence). The CDR3 nucleotides are TGTGCCAGCAGCTCCGGACCCTATGGCTACACCTTC. It encodes CASSSGPYGYTF. The complete variable domain, with remaining parts taken from reference TRBV5-4 and TRBJ1-2, reads ETGVTQSPTHLIKTRGQQVTLRCSSQSGHNTVSWYQQALGQGPQFIFQYYREEENGRGNFPPRFSGLQFPNYSSELNVNALELDDSALYLCASSSGPYGYTFGSGTRLTVV.

The V call is TRBV3-1 (or the pseudogene TRBV3-2), the J call TRBJ1-1; D ambiguous. Deletions cut 7 bases from V and 0 bases from J, with 12 bases between. The length of the CDR3 is 14 residues. Germline V lookup: CDR1 LGHDT, CDR2 YNNKEL (reference sequence). The CDR3 here is CASTPWGLNTEAFF. CDR3 nucleotides: TGTGCCAGCACCCCATGGGGTTTGAACACTGAAGCTTTCTTT.

As concerns this clone: The sample contains more than one DNA sequence encoding this CDR3. This rearrangement joins TRBV27 to TRBJ1-5; TRBD1 aligns across 9 bases. Trimming removed 3 bases from V and 4 bases from J; junction bases left unmatched: 1. The CDR3 is 14 residues long. Germline V gene data show CDR1 as MNHEY and CDR2 as SMNVEV (reference sequence). The CDR3 nucleotides are TGTGCCAGCAGTTTCGGGACAGGGAATCAGCCCCAGCATTTT. Translating it yields CASSFGTGNQPQHF.

With regard to this clone: This specimen includes other DNA sequences encoding the same CDR3. This chain joins TRBV29-1 and TRBJ1-1; D is ambiguous. V lost 4 bases and J lost 1, with 4 bases in between. There are 11 residues in the CDR3. The germline V gene encodes CDR1 SQVTM and CDR2 ANQGSEA. The DNA for the CDR3 is TGCAGCGTTGCCAGGAACACTGAAGCTTTCTTT. Translation gives CSVARNTEAFF. The full variable domain, rest sourced from reference TRBV29-1 and TRBJ1-1, is SAVISQKPSRDICQRGTSLTIQCQVDSQVTMMFWYRQQPGQSLTLIATANQGSEATYESGFVIDKFPISRPNLTFSTLTVSNMSPEDSSIYLCSVARNTEAFFGQGTRLTVV.

The chain joins TRBV2 to TRBJ1-2; the match to TRBD1 covers 8 bases. The CDR3 has 18 residues. V was pared by 0 bases and J by 8 bases, with 17 bases of the junction left unmatched. Germline V CDR1 and CDR2: SNHLY, FYNNEI. CDR3 in DNA: TGTGCCAGCAGTGAAGCCTACGGAACAATCAGGGGGCAAAGGGGCTACACCTTC. Translating gives CASSEAYGTIRGQRGYTF.

The gene calls are TRBV15 and TRBJ2-5; 11 bases line up with TRBD2. CDR1 and CDR2 (germline): LNHNV, YYDKDF (reference sequence). The CDR3 length is 16 residues. The J segment lost 3 bases and the V segment lost 5 bases, leaving 8 bases of the junction unmatched. In nucleotides, the CDR3 is TGTGCCACCAGCTTCCTCCCGACTAGCGGGGAAGAGACCCAGTACTTC. Translation: CATSFLPTSGEETQYF.

The V call is TRBV7-9, the J call TRBJ1-2; D call uncertain. There are 16 residues in the CDR3. Germline lookup yields CDR1 SEHNR and CDR2 FQNEAQ (reference sequence). The V gene lost 0 bases and the J gene lost 4 bases, with 15 bases spanning the gap. The chain's CDR3 is CASSLAMDVSGYGYTF. CDR3 coding DNA: TGTGCCAGCAGCTTAGCGATGGACGTGTCGGGCTATGGCTACACCTTC.

The chain employs TRBV10-3 and TRBJ1-2; D may be TRBD1 (5 bases). CDR1 is ENHRY, CDR2 SYGVKD, per germline. The CDR3 is made up of 13 amino acids. V dropped 4 bases and J dropped 4 bases, with 10 bases sitting between them. CDR3 sequence: CAISGATAYGYTF. In DNA, the CDR3 is TGTGCCATCAGTGGAGCGACAGCCTATGGCTACACCTTC.

The chain carries TRBV5-6 and TRBJ2-5; 9 bases are shared with TRBD1. The CDR3 loop spans 18 amino acids. Trimming at V came to 4 bases and at J to 2 bases, leaving 15 bases not matched to a gene. Germline assignment: CDR1 SGHDT and CDR2 YYEEEE. CDR3 sequence: CASSPVGTGTIGQETQYF. CDR3 DNA: TGTGCCAGCAGCCCCGTCGGGACAGGGACTATAGGGCAAGAGACCCAGTACTTC.

The chain recombines TRBV7-2 with TRBJ1-5, with 11 bases identical to TRBD1. The CDR3 has 15 residues. Germline CDR1 and CDR2: SGHTA and FQGNSA. J gave up 6 bases and V 5 bases, and 6 bases lay outside the gene matches. The CDR3 DNA is TGTGCCAGCAGCGACCGGGACAGGGGGTTTCAGCCCCAGCATTTT. Translation: CASSDRDRGFQPQHF.

This clone was detected only once. The chain links TRBV4-2 to TRBJ1-2; no firm D call. Germline loops: CDR1 LGHNA, CDR2 YNFKEQ. The V end was cut by 1 base, the J end by 5 bases, with 14 bases between. This CDR3 spans 15 amino acids. As DNA, the CDR3 is TGTGCCAGCAGCCAAGCGACCGACAAGAGATATGGCTACACCTTC. The encoded protein is CASSQATDKRYGYTF.

The rearrangement uses TRBV4-2 and TRBJ2-7; D gene unclear. The V gene lost 1 base and the J gene lost 0 bases, with 10 bases spanning the gap. CDR1 LGHNA and CDR2 YNFKEQ come from the germline V gene. CDR3 length: 15 amino acids. CDR3 sequence: CASSQAIESSYEQYF. DNA of the CDR3: TGTGCCAGCAGCCAAGCGATCGAAAGCTCCTACGAGCAGTACTTC.

This chain uses TRBV5-1 with TRBJ1-1; 8 bases match TRBD1. V lost 3 bases, J lost 0 bases, and 1 base stayed unmatched. The CDR3 spans 14 residues. CDR1 is SGHRS and CDR2 is YFSETQ in the germline V gene. The CDR3 protein is CASSSDRVNTEAFF. The CDR3 DNA reads as TGCGCCAGCAGCTCGGACAGGGTGAACACTGAAGCTTTCTTT.

This clone was observed a single time. The chain links TRBV9 to TRBJ1-1; D ambiguous. Germline CDR1 and CDR2: SGDLS and YYNGEE. V shed 0 bases and J shed 6 bases, with 12 bases lying between them. The CDR3 has 14 amino acids. CDR3 loop: CASSVGAGSSEAFF. The CDR3 DNA reads TGTGCCAGCAGCGTAGGGGCAGGCTCCTCTGAAGCTTTCTTT. The variable domain in full, completed from reference TRBV9 and TRBJ1-1, reads DSGVTQTPKHLITATGQRVTLRCSPRSGDLSVYWYQQSLDQGLQFLIQYYNGEERAKGNILERFSAQQFPDLHSELNLSSLELGDSALYFCASSVGAGSSEAFFGQGTRLTVV.

This chain joins TRBV15 and TRBJ2-1; unclear D gene. V lost 0 bases to trimming and J lost 2 bases, with 11 bases between them. This CDR3 region has 16 residues. CDR1 is LNHNV, CDR2 YYDKDF, per germline (reference sequence). The CDR3 is CATSRDRGSPYNEQFF. CDR3 bases: TGTGCCACCAGCAGAGATCGAGGCAGTCCCTACAATGAGCAGTTCTTC. The full variable domain, completed using reference TRBV15 and TRBJ2-1, is DAMVIQNPRYQVTQFGKPVTLSCSQTLNHNVMYWYQQKSSQAPKLLFHYYDKDFNNEADTPDNFQSRRPNTSFCFLDIRSPGLGDTAMYLCATSRDRGSPYNEQFFGPGTRLTVL.

The CDR3 loop reads CAWSLDTNSGNTIYF. The CDR3 bases are TGTGCCTGGAGTCTGGACACTAACTCTGGAAACACCATATATTTT. This chain joins TRBV30 and TRBJ1-3; weak D call: TRBD1 (5 bases). Trimming removed 2 bases at V and 0 bases at J, with 11 bases between. The germline gives CDR1 GTSNPN, CDR2 SVGIG (reference sequence). The CDR3 has 15 amino acids.

This clone was seen only a few times. The rearrangement uses TRBV11-3 and TRBJ1-1; D gene ambiguous. Germline assignment: CDR1 SGHNT and CDR2 YENEEA. This CDR3 is built from 14 residues. V lost 5 bases and J lost 1, with 11 bases in between. CDR3 bases: TGTGCCAGCAGCGCCCGAGGTGAGAACACTGAAGCTTTCTTT. This codes for CASSARGENTEAFF. Filled out from reference TRBV11-3 and TRBJ1-1, the complete variable domain reads EAGVVQSPRYKIIEKKQPVAFWCNPISGHNTLYWYLQNLGQGPELLIRYENEEAVDDSQLPKDRFSAERLKGVDSTLKIQPAELGDSAVYLCASSARGENTEAFFGQGTRLTVV.

The chain is built from TRBV7-2 and TRBJ2-7, with D possibly matching TRBD2 (7 bases). The CDR3 length is 15 residues. CDR1 and CDR2 (germline): SGHTA, FQGNSA. The V end lost 1 base, the J end lost 3 bases, and 13 bases lay between the germline ends. This CDR3 is CASSLEGGAHYEQYF. Written as DNA, the CDR3 is TGTGCCAGCAGCTTAGAGGGGGGGGCCCACTACGAGCAGTACTTC. Combining the CDR3 with reference TRBV7-2 and TRBJ2-7 gives the whole variable domain GAGVSQSPSNKVTEKGKDVELRCDPISGHTALYWYRQSLGQGLEFLIYFQGNSAPDKSGLPSDRFSAERTGGSVSTLTIQRTQQEDSAVYLCASSLEGGAHYEQYFGPGTRLTVT.

The rearrangement uses TRBV6-4 and TRBJ1-4; 9 positions match TRBD1. The V gene's germline CDR1 is MRHNA and CDR2 SNTAGT. V gave up 7 bases and J gave up 4 bases; unmatched junction bases: 10. This CDR3 spans 16 amino acids. CDR3 DNA sequence: TGTGCCAGCACAGACAGGGGGGGTGATAATAATGAAAAACTGTTTTTT. Its translation: CASTDRGGDNNEKLFF.

The chain couples TRBV6-5 to TRBJ2-5; 10 bases fit TRBD1. Germline V gene lookup returns CDR1 MNHEY and CDR2 SVGAGI. The CDR3 is 16 residues long. V was pared by 0 bases and J by 3 bases, with 4 bases of the junction left unmatched. The DNA for the CDR3 is TGTGCCAGCAGTTACTCGGGACAGGGGACTGAAGAGACCCAGTACTTC. Amino acid sequence: CASSYSGQGTEETQYF.

The chain links TRBV5-1 to TRBJ1-6; D call uncertain. Germline CDR1 reads SGHRS; CDR2 reads YFSETQ. The CDR3 runs 16 residues. Trimming took 6 bases from V and 9 from J, leaving 22 bases between them. The CDR3: CASTPGGPQWGSPLHF. DNA of the CDR3: TGCGCCAGCACCCCGGGAGGCCCACAGTGGGGTTCACCCCTCCACTTT.

This rearrangement joins TRBV11-2 to TRBJ2-7; D is unclear. This CDR3 contains 13 residues. Looked up from germline, CDR1 is SGHAT and CDR2 is FQNNGV. Trimming removed 2 bases at V and 4 bases at J, with 9 bases between. Written as DNA, the CDR3 is TGTGCCAGCAGCTTACCATCGTTATACGAGCAGTACTTC. Encoded protein: CASSLPSLYEQYF.

The chain couples TRBV7-9 to TRBJ1-4; D is possibly TRBD1 (6 bases). The V and J ends lost 3 bases and 1 base respectively, with 9 bases between them. This CDR3 comprises 15 residues. Per the germline V gene, CDR1 is SEHNR and CDR2 is FQNEAQ (reference sequence). CDR3 nucleotide sequence: TGTGCCAGCAGCTTTACAGGGCGAACTAATGAAAAACTGTTTTTT. Translation: CASSFTGRTNEKLFF.

The chain carries TRBV15 and TRBJ2-6, with D uncertain. Trimming pared 5 bases from V and 1 base from J, leaving 6 bases between. CDR3 size: 14 residues. Germline V lookup: CDR1 LNHNV, CDR2 YYDKDF (reference sequence). This CDR3 is CATSSLSGANVLTF. CDR3 coding DNA: TGTGCCACCAGCTCGCTTTCTGGGGCCAACGTCCTGACTTTC.